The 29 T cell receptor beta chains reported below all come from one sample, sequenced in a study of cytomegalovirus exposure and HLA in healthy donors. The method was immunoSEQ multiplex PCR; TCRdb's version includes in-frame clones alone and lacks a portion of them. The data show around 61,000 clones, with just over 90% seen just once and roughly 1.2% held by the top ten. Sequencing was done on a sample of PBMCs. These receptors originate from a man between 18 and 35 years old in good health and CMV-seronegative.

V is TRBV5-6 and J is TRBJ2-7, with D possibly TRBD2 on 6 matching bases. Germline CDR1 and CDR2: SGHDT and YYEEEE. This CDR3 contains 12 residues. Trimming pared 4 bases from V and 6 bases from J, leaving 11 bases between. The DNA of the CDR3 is TGTGCCAGCAGCCGGGGACTCACCGAGCAGTACTTC. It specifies CASSRGLTEQYF.

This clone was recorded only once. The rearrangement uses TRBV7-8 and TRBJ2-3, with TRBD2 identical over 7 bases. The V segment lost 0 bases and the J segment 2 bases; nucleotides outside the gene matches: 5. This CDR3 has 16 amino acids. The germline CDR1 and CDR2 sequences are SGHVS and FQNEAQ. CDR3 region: CASSLAGLAVTDTQYF. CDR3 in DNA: TGTGCCAGCAGCTTAGCTGGGCTAGCGGTCACAGATACGCAGTATTTT.

The CDR3 spells CASSWTHRNTEAFF. Written as DNA, the CDR3 is TGTGCCAGCAGTTGGACACACAGGAACACTGAAGCTTTCTTT. This sequence joins TRBV28 and TRBJ1-1, with D tentatively TRBD1 (5 bases). The CDR3 loop spans 14 amino acids. V lost 4 bases and J lost 1, with 10 bases in between. CDR1 and CDR2 from the germline V gene are MDHEN and SYDVKM.

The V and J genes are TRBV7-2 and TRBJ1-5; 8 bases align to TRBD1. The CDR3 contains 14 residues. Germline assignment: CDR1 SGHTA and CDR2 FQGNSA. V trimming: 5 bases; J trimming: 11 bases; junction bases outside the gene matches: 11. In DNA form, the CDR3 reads TGTGCCAGCAGCCCCGGACAGGGTAAAAAGGCCCAGCATTTT. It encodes CASSPGQGKKAQHF.

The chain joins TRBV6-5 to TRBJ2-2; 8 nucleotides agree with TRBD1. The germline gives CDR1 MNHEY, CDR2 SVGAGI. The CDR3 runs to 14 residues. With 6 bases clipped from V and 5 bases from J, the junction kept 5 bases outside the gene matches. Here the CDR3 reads CASRSDRATGELFF. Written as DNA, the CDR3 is TGTGCCAGCAGATCGGACAGGGCGACCGGGGAGCTGTTTTTT.

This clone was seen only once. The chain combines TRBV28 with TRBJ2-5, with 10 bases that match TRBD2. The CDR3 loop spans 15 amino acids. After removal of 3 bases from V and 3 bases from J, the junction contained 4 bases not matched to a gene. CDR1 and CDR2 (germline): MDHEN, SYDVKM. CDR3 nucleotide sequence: TGTGCCAGCAGTTTCTGGACTAGCGGCGAAGAGACCCAGTACTTC. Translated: CASSFWTSGEETQYF.

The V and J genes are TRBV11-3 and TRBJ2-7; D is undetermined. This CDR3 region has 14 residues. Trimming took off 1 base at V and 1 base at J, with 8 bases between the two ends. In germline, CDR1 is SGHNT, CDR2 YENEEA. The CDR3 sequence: CASSLGGSSYEQYF. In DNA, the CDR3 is TGTGCCAGCAGCTTAGGCGGCAGTTCCTACGAGCAGTACTTC.

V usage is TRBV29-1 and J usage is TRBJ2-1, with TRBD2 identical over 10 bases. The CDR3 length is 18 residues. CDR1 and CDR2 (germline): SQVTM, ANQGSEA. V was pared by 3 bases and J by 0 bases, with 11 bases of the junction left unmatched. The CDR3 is CSVEGTSGKYHSYNEQFF. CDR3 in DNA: TGCAGCGTTGAGGGTACTAGCGGGAAGTACCACTCCTACAATGAGCAGTTCTTC.

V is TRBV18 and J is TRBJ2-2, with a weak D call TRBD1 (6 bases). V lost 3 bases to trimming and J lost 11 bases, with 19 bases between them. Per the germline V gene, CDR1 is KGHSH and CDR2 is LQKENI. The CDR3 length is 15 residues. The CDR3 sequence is CASSPFSTTGKELFF. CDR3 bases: TGTGCCAGCTCACCGTTTTCTACAACAGGGAAAGAGCTGTTTTTT. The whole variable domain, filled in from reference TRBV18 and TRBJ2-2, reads NAGVMQNPRHLVRRRGQEARLRCSPMKGHSHVYWYRQLPEEGLKFMVYLQKENIIDESGMPKERFSAEFPKEGPSILRIQQVVRGDSAAYFCASSPFSTTGKELFFGEGSRLTVL.

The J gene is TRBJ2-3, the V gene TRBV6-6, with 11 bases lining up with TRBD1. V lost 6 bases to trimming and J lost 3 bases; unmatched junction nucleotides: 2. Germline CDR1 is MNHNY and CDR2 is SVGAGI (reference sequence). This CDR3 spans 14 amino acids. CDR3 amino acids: CASRGQGATDTQYF. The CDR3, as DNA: TGTGCCAGCAGAGGACAGGGGGCTACAGATACGCAGTATTTT.

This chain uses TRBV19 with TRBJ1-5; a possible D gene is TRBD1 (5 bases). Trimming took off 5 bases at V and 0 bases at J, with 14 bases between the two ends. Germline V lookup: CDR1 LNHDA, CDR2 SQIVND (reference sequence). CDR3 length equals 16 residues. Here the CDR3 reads CASSGRVEYSNQPQHF. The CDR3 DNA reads TGTGCCAGTAGTGGCAGGGTGGAGTATAGCAATCAGCCCCAGCATTTT.

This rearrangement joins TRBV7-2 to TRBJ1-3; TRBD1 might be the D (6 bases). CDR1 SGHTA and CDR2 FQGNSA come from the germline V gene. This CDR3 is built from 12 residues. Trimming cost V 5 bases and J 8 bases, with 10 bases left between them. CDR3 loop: CASSGEGDTIYF. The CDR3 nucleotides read TGTGCCAGCAGCGGGGAGGGGGACACCATATATTTT. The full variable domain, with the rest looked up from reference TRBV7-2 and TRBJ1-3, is GAGVSQSPSNKVTEKGKDVELRCDPISGHTALYWYRQSLGQGLEFLIYFQGNSAPDKSGLPSDRFSAERTGGSVSTLTIQRTQQEDSAVYLCASSGEGDTIYFGEGSWLTVV.

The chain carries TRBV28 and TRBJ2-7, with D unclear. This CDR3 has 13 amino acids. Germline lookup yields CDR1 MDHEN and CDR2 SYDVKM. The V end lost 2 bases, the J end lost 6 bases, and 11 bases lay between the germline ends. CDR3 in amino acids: CASSLKLPGEQYF. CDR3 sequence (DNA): TGTGCCAGCAGTTTAAAACTACCGGGCGAGCAGTACTTC.

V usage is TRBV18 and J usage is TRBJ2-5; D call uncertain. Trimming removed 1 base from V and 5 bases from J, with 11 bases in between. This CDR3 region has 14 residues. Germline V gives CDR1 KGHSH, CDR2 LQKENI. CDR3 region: CASSPQSSGETQYF. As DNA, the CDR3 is TGTGCCAGCTCACCACAAAGCTCGGGTGAGACCCAGTACTTC.

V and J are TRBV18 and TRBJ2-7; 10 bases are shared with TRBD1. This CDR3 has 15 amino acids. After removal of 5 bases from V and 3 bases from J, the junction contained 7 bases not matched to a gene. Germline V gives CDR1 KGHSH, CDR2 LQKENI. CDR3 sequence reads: CASSTGQGVLYEQYF. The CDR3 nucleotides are TGTGCCAGCTCAACCGGACAGGGGGTCCTCTACGAGCAGTACTTC.

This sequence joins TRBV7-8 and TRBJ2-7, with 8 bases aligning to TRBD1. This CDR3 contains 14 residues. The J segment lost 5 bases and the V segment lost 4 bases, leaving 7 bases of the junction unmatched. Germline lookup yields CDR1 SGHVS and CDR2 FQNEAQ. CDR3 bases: TGTGCCAGCAGCTCCCGGACAGGGACCCACGAGCAGTACTTC. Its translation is CASSSRTGTHEQYF. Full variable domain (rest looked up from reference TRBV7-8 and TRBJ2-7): GAGVSQSPRYKVAKRGQDVALRCDPISGHVSLFWYQQALGQGPEFLTYFQNEAQLDKSGLPSDRFFAERPEGSVSTLKIQRTQQEDSAVYLCASSSRTGTHEQYFGPGTRLTVT.

The CDR3 coding sequence is TGTGCCAGCAGAAGACAGGGGTCGGACACTGAAGCTTTCTTT. As protein: CASRRQGSDTEAFF. This sequence joins TRBV2 and TRBJ1-1; TRBD1 matches at 8 bases. The V gene's germline CDR1 is SNHLY and CDR2 FYNNEI. V was clipped by 6 bases and J by 3 bases; unmatched bases: 6. This CDR3 region has 14 residues.

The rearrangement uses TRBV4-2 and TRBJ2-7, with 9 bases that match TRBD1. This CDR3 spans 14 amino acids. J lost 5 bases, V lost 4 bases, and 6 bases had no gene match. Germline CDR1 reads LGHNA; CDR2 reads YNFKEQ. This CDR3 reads CASSLGDRENEQYF. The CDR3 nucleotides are TGTGCCAGCAGCCTTGGGGACAGGGAGAACGAGCAGTACTTC.

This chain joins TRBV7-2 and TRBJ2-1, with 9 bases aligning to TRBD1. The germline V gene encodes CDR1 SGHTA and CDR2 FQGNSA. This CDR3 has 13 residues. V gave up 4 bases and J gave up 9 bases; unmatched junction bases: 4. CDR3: CASSSDRGGEQFF. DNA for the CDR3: TGTGCCAGCAGCTCGGACAGGGGAGGTGAGCAGTTCTTC.

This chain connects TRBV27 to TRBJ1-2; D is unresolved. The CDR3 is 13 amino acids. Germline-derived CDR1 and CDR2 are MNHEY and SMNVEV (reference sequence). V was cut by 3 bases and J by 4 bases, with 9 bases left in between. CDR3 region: CASSLREGYGYTF. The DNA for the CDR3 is TGTGCCAGCAGTTTGAGGGAAGGCTATGGCTACACCTTC.

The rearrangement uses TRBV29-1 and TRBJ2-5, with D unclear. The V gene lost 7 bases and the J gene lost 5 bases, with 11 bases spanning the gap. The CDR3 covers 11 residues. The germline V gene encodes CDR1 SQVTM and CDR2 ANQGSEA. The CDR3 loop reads CSGAGWETQYF. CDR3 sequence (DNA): TGCAGCGGGGCTGGGTGGGAGACCCAGTACTTC.

The CDR3 DNA reads TGTGCCAGCAGCCAAGTCTTTGAGCGGCAGGGGAACTACGAGCAGTACTTC. Translation: CASSQVFERQGNYEQYF. V gene TRBV4-2 combines with J gene TRBJ2-7, with D perhaps TRBD1 (6 bases). This CDR3 region has 17 residues. The germline CDR1 and CDR2 sequences are LGHNA and YNFKEQ. The ends were cut back, 1 base at V and 3 bases at J, with 19 bases in the middle.

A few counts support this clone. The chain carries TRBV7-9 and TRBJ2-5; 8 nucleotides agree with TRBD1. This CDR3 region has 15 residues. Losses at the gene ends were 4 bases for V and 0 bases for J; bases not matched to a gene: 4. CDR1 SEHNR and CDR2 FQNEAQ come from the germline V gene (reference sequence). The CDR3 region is CASSSTGQDQETQYF. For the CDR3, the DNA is TGTGCCAGCAGCTCCACGGGACAGGACCAAGAGACCCAGTACTTC.

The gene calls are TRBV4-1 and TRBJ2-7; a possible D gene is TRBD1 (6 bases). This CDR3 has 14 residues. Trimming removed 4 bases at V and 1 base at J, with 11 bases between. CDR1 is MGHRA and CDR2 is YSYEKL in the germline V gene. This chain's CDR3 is CASSRPGESYEQYF. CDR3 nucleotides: TGCGCCAGCAGCCGTCCAGGGGAGTCCTACGAGCAGTACTTC.

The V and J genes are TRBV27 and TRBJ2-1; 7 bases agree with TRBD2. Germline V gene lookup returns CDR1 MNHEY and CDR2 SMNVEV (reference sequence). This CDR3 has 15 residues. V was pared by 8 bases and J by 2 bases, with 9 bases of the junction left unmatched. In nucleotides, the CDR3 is TGTGCCAGCGAGGCGGCGGGAGCCACCTACAATGAGCAGTTCTTC. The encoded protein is CASEAAGATYNEQFF.

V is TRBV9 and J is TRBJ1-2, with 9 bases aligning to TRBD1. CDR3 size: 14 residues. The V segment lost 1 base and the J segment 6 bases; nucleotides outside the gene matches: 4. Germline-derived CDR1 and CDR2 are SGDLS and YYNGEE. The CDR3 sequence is CASSVRQGDDGYTF. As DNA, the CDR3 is TGTGCCAGCAGCGTAAGACAGGGGGATGATGGCTACACCTTC.

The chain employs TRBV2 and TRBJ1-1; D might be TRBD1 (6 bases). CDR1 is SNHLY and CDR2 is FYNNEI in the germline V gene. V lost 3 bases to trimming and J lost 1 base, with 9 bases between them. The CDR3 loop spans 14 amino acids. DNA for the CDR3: TGTGCCAGCAGTGACACAGGGCCGAACACTGAAGCTTTCTTT. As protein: CASSDTGPNTEAFF.

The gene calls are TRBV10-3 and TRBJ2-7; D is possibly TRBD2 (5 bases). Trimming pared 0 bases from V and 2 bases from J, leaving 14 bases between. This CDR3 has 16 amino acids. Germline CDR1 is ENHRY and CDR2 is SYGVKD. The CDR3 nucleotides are TGTGCCATCAGTGAGTCGAGTCTAGCTCAAACCTACGAGCAGTACTTC. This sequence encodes CAISESSLAQTYEQYF.

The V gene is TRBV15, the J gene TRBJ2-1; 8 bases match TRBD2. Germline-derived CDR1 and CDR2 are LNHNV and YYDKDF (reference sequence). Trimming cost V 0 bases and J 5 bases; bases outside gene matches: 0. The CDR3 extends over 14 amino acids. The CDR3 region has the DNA TGTGCCACCAGCAGAGAACTAGCGGACAATGAGCAGTTCTTC. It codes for CATSRELADNEQFF. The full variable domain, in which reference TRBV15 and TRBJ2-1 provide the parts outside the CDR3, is DAMVIQNPRYQVTQFGKPVTLSCSQTLNHNVMYWYQQKSSQAPKLLFHYYDKDFNNEADTPDNFQSRRPNTSFCFLDIRSPGLGDTAMYLCATSRELADNEQFFGPGTRLTVL.